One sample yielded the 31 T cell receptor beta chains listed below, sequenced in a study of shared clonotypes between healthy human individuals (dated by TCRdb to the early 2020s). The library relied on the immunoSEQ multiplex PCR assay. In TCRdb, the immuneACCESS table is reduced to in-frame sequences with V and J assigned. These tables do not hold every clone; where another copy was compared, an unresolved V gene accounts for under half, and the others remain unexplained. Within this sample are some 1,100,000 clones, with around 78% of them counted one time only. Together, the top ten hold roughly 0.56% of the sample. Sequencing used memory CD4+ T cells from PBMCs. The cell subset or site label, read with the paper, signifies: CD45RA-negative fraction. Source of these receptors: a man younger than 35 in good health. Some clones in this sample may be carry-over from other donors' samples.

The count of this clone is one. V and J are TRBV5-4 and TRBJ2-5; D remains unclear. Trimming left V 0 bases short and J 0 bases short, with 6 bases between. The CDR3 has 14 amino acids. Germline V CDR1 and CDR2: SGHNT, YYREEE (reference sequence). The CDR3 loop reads CASSLVFNQETQYF. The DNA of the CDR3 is TGTGCCAGCAGCTTGGTGTTCAACCAAGAGACCCAGTACTTC.

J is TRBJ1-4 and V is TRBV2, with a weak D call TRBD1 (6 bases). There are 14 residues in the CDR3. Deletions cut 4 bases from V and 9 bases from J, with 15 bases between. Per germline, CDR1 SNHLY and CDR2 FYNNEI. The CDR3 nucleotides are TGTGCCAGCAGTGCTCGGGGACAATGGAAAAAACTGTTTTTT. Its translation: CASSARGQWKKLFF.

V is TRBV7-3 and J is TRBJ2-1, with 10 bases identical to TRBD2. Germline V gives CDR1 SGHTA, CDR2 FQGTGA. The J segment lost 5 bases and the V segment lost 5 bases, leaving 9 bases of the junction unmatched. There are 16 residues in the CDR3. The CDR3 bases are TGTGCCAGCAGCGCATCGGGACTAGCGCTTAACAATGAGCAGTTCTTC. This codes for CASSASGLALNNEQFF. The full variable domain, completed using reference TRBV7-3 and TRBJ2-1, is GAGVSQTPSNKVTEKGKYVELRCDPISGHTALYWYRQSLGQGPEFLIYFQGTGAADDSGLPNDRFFAVRPEGSVSTLKIQRTERGDSAVYLCASSASGLALNNEQFFGPGTRLTVL.

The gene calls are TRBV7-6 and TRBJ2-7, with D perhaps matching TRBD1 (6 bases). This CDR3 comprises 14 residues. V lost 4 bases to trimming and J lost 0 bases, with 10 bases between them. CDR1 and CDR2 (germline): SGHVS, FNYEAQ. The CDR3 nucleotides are TGTGCCAGCAGCTCCCAGGACAGCTCCTACGAGCAGTACTTC. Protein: CASSSQDSSYEQYF.

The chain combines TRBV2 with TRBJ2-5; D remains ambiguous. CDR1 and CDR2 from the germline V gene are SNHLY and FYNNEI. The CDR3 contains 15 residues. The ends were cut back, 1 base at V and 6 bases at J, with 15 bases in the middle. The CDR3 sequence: CASSEGLRSSKTQYF. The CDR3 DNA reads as TGTGCCAGCAGTGAAGGTCTACGGTCTTCGAAGACCCAGTACTTC. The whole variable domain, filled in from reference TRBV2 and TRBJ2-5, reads EPEVTQTPSHQVTQMGQEVILRCVPISNHLYFYWYRQILGQKVEFLVSFYNNEISEKSEIFDDQFSVERPDGSNFTLKIRSTKLEDSAMYFCASSEGLRSSKTQYFGPGTRLLVL.

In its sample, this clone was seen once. The CDR3 here is CASTASGVSYEQYF. CDR3 nucleotide sequence: TGTGCCAGTACGGCTAGCGGGGTCTCCTACGAGCAGTACTTC. This sequence joins TRBV19 and TRBJ2-7; 9 bases map to TRBD2. The CDR3 runs to 14 residues. V lost 7 bases and J lost 0; bases outside the gene matches: 4. Per the germline V gene, CDR1 is LNHDA and CDR2 is SQIVND (reference sequence).

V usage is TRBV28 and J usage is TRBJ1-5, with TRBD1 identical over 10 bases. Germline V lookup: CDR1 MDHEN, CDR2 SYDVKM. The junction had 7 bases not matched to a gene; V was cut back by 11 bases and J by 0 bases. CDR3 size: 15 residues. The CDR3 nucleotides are TGTGCCTCGGGGGACAGGGGATATAGCAATCAGCCCCAGCATTTT. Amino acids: CASGDRGYSNQPQHF.

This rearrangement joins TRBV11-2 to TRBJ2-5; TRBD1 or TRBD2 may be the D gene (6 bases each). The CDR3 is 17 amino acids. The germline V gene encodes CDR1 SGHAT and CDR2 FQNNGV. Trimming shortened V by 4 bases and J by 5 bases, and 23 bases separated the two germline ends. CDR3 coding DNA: TGTGCCAGCAGCTCGCCCCGGGGGCTAGCCGATTGGGAGACCCAGTACTTC. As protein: CASSSPRGLADWETQYF.

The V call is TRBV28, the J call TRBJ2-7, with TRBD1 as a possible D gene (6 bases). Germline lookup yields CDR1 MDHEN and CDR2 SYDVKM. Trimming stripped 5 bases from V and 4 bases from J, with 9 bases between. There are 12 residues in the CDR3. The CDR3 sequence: CASSPDRYEQYF. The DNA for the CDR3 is TGTGCCAGCAGTCCCGACAGGTACGAGCAGTACTTC.

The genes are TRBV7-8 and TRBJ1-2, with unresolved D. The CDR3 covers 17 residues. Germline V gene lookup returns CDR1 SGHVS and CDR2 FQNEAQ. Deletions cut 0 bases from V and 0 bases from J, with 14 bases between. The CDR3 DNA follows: TGTGCCAGCAGCTTAGCGTCTCTAGGGCAAGCTAACTATGGCTACACCTTC. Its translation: CASSLASLGQANYGYTF.

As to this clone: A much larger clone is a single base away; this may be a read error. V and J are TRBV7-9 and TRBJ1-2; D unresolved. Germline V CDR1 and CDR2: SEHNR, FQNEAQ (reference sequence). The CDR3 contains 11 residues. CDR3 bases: TGTGCGACGGGAGGAAACTATGGCTACGCCTTC. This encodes CATGGNYGYAF.

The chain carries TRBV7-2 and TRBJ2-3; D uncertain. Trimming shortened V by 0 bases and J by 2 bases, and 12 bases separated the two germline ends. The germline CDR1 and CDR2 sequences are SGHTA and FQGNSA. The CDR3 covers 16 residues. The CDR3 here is CASSLASRYSTDTQYF. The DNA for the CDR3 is TGTGCCAGCAGCTTAGCTAGCAGGTACTCCACAGATACGCAGTATTTT. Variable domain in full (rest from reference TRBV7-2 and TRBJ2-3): GAGVSQSPSNKVTEKGKDVELRCDPISGHTALYWYRQSLGQGLEFLIYFQGNSAPDKSGLPSDRFSAERTGGSVSTLTIQRTQQEDSAVYLCASSLASRYSTDTQYFGPGTRLTVL.

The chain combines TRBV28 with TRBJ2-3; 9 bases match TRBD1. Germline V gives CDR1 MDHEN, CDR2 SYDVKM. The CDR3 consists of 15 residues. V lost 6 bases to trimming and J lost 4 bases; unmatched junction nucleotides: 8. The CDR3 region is CASSPGGQGPDTQYF. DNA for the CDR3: TGTGCCAGCAGCCCAGGGGGACAGGGCCCAGATACGCAGTATTTT. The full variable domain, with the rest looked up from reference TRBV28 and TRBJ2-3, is DVKVTQSSRYLVKRTGEKVFLECVQDMDHENMFWYRQDPGLGLRLIYFSYDVKMKEKGDIPEGYSVSREKKERFSLILESASTNQTSMYLCASSPGGQGPDTQYFGPGTRLTVL.

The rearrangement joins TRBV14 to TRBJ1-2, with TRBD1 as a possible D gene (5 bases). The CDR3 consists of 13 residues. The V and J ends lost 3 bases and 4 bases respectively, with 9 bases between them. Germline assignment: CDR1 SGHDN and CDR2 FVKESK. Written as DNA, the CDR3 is TGTGCCAGCAGCCAGGGACCCTCCTATGGCTACACCTTC. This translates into CASSQGPSYGYTF.

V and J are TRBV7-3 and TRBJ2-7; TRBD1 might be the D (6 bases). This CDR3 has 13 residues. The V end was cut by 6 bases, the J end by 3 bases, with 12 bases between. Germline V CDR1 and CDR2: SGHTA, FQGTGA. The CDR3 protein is CASSLQTGYEQYF. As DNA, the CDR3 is TGTGCCAGCAGTTTGCAGACAGGCTACGAGCAGTACTTC.

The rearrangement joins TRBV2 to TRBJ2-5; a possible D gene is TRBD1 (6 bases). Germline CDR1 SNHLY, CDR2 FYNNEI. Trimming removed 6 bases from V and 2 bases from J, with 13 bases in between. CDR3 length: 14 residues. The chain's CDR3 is CASSRTVNQETQYF. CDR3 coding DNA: TGTGCCAGCAGCCGGACAGTCAATCAAGAGACCCAGTACTTC.

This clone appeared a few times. The chain's CDR3 is CASSISGQAKLFF. The CDR3 nucleotides are TGTGCCAGTAGTATAAGTGGGCAAGCGAAGCTGTTTTTT. V is TRBV19 and J is TRBJ2-2; D remains ambiguous. This CDR3 region has 13 residues. CDR1 and CDR2 from the germline V gene are LNHDA and SQIVND (reference sequence). V lost 2 bases and J 12 bases, leaving 13 bases between the germline ends.

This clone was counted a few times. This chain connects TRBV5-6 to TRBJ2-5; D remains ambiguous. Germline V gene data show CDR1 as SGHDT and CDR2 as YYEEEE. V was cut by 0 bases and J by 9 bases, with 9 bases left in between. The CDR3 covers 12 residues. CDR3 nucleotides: TGTGCCAGCAGCTTGGGGGGTAACGCCCAGTACTTC. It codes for CASSLGGNAQYF.

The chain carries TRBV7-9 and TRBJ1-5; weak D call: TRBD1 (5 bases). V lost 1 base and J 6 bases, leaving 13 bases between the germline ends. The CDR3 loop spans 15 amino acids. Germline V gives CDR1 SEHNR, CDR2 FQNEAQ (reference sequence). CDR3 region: CASSLDTLGVQPQHF. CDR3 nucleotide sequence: TGTGCCAGCAGCTTAGACACCCTGGGGGTTCAGCCCCAGCATTTT.

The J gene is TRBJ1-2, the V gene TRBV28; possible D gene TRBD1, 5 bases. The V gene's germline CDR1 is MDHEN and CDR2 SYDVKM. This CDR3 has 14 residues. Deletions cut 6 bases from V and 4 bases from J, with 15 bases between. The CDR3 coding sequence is TGTGCCAGCAGCTTACTGGGGGTAGGCTATGGCTACACCTTC. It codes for CASSLLGVGYGYTF.

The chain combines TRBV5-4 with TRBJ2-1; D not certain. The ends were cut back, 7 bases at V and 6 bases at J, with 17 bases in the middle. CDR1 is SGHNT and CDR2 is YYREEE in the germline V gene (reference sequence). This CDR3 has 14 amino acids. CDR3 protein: CASLTSGRLNEQFF. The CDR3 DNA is TGTGCCAGCCTGACGTCCGGACGCCTCAATGAGCAGTTCTTC.

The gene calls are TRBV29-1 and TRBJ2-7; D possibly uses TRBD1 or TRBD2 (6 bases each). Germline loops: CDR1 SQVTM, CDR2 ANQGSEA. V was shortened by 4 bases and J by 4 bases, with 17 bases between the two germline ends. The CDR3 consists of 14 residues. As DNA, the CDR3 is TGCAGCGTTGGGGGACACTCTGGGGGGTACGAGCAGTACTTC. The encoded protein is CSVGGHSGGYEQYF.

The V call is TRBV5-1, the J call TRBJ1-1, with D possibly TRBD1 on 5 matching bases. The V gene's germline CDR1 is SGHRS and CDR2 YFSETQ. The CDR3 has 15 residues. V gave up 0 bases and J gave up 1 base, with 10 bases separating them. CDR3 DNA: TGCGCCAGCAGCTTGGTTCCTGGACAGAACACTGAAGCTTTCTTT. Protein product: CASSLVPGQNTEAFF.

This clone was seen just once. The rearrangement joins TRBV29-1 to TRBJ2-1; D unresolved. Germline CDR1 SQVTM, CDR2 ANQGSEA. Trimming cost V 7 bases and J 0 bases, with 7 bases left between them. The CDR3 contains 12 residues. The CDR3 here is CSAAASYNEQFF. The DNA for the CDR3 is TGCAGCGCCGCCGCCTCCTACAATGAGCAGTTCTTC.

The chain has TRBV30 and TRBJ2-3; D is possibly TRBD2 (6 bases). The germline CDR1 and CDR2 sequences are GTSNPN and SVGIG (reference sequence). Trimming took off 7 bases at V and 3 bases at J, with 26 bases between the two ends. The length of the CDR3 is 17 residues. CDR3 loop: CASDSGLGGRRTDTQYF. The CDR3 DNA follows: TGTGCCTCCGACTCCGGGCTCGGGGGTCGAAGGACAGATACGCAGTATTTT.

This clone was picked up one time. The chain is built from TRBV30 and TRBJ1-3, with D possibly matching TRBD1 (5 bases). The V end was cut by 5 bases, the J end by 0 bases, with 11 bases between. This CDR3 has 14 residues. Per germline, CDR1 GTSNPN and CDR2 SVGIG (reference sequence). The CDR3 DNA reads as TGTGCCTGGGAGGTCGGGGGCTCTGGAAACACCATATATTTT. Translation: CAWEVGGSGNTIYF.

The CDR3 here is CASSTPVGAYEQYF. The CDR3 nucleotides are TGTGCCAGCAGTACCCCCGTGGGGGCCTACGAGCAGTACTTC. The chain combines TRBV28 with TRBJ2-7; D tentatively reads TRBD1 or TRBD2 (5 bases each). V gave up 5 bases and J gave up 2 bases, with 13 bases separating them. This CDR3 is 14 amino acids long. Germline assignment: CDR1 MDHEN and CDR2 SYDVKM.

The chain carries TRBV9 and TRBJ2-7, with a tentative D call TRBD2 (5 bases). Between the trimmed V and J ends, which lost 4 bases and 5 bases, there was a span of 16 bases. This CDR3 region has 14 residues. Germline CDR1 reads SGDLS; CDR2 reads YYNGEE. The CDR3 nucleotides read TGTGCCAGCAGCAGGACTGCCCTCGGAGACGAGCAGTACTTC. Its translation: CASSRTALGDEQYF.

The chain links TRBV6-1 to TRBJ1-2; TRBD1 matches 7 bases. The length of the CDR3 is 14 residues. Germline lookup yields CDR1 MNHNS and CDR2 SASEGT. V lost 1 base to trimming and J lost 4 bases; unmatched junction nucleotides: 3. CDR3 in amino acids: CASSEVAGGYGYTF. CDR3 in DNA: TGTGCCAGCAGTGAAGTCGCAGGGGGCTATGGCTACACCTTC.

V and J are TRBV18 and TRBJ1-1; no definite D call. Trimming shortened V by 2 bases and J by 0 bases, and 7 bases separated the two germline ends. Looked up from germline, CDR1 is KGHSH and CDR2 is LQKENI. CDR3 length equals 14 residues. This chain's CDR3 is CASSPRTVNTEAFF. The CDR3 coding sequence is TGTGCCAGCTCACCAAGGACTGTGAACACTGAAGCTTTCTTT.

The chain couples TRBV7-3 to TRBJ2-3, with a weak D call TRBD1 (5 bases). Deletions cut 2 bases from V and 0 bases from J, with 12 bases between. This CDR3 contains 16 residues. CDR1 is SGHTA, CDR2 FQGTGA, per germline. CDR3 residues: CASSLLGVASTDTQYF. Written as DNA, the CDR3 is TGTGCCAGCAGCTTACTAGGGGTTGCTAGCACAGATACGCAGTATTTT.